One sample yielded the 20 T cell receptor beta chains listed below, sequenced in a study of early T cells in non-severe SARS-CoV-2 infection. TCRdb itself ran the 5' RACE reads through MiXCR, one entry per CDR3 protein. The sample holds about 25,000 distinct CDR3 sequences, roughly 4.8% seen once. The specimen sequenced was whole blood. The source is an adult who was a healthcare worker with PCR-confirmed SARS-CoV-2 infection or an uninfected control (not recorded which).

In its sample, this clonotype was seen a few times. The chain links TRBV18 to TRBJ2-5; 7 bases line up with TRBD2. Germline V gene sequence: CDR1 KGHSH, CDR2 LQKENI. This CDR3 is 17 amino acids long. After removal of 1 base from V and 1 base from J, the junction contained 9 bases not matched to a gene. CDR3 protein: CASSPLAGQDTQETQYF. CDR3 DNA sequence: TGTGCCAGCTCACCACTAGCGGGTCAGGATACCCAAGAGACCCAGTACTTC.

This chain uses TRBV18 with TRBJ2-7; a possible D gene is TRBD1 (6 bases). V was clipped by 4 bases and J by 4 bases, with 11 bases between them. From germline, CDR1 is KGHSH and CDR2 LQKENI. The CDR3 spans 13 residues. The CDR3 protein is CASSLTGEYEQYF. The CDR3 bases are TGTGCCAGCTCACTGACAGGAGAATACGAGCAGTACTTC.

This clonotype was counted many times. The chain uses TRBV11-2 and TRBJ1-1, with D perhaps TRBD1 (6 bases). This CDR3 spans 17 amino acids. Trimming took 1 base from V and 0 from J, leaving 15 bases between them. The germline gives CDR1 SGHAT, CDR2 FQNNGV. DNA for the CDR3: TGTGCCAGCAGCTTAGGGAGGACAGCCCACATGAACACTGAAGCTTTCTTT. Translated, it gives CASSLGRTAHMNTEAFF.

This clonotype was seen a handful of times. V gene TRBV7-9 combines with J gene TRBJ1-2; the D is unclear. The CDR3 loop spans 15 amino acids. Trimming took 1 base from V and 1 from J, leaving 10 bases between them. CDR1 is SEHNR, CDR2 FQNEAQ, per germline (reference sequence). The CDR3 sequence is CASSLEGSVNYGYTF. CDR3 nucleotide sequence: TGTGCCAGCAGCTTAGAAGGAAGCGTTAACTATGGCTACACCTTC.

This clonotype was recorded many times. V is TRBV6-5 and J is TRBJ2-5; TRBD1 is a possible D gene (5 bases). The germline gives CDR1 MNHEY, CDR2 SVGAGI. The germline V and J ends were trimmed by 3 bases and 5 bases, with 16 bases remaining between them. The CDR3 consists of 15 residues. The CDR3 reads CASSYDSVAAETQYF. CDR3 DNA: TGTGCCAGCAGTTATGACAGCGTAGCCGCGGAGACCCAGTACTTC.

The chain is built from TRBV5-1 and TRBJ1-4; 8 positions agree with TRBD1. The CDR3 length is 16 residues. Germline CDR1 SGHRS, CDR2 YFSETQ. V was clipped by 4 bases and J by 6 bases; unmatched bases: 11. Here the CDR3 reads CASSATPGQAYEKLFF. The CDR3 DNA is TGCGCCAGCAGCGCAACCCCGGGACAGGCGTATGAAAAACTGTTTTTT.

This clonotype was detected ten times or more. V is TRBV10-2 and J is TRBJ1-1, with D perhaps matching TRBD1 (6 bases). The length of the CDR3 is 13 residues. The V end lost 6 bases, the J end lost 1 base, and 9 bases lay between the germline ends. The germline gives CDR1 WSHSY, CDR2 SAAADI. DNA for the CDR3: TGCGCCAGCAGGGACAGCACGAACACTGAAGCTTTCTTT. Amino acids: CASRDSTNTEAFF.

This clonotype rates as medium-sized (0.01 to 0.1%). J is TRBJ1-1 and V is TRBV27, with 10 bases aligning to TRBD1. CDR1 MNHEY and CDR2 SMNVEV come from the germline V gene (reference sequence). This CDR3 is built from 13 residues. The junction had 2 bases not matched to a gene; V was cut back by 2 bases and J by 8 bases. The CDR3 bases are TGTGCCAGCAGTTTAGGGGGACAGGGGGAAGCTTTCTTT. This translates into CASSLGGQGEAFF.

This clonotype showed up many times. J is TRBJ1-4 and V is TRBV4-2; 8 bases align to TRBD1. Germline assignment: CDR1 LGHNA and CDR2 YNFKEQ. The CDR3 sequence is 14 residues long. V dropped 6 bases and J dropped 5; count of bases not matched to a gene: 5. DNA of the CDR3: TGTGCCAGCAGACGGGGGACAGGCAATGAAAAACTGTTTTTT. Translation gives CASRRGTGNEKLFF.

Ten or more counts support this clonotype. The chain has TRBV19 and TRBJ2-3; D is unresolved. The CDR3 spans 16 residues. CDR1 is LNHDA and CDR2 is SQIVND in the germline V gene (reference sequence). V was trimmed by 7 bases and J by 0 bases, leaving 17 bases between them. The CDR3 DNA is TGTGCCAGTAATACTGCACACACGACGAGCACAGATACGCAGTATTTT. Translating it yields CASNTAHTTSTDTQYF.

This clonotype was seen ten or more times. Written as DNA, the CDR3 is TGTGCCAGCTCACGGGTATCGGCGCTGAACACTGAAGCTTTCTTT. It codes for CASSRVSALNTEAFF. The J gene is TRBJ1-1, the V gene TRBV18; D is unclear. Between the trimmed V and J ends, which lost 4 bases and 0 bases, there was a span of 12 bases. Per the germline V gene, CDR1 is KGHSH and CDR2 is LQKENI. This CDR3 is 15 amino acids long.

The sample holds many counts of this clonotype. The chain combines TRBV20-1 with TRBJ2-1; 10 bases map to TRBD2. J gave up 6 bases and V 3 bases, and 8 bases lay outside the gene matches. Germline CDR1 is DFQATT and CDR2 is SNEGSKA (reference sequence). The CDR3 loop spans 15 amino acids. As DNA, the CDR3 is TGCAGTGCTAGGGATCTAGCGGGAGTAGCCAATGAGCAGTTCTTC. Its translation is CSARDLAGVANEQFF.

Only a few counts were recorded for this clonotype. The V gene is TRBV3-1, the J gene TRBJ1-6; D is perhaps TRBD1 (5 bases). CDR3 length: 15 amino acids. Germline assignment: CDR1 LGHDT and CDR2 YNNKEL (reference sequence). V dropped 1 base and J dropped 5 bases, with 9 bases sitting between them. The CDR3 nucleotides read TGTGCCAGCAGCCAAGGAGGGGTAGATAATTCACCCCTCCACTTT. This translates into CASSQGGVDNSPLHF.

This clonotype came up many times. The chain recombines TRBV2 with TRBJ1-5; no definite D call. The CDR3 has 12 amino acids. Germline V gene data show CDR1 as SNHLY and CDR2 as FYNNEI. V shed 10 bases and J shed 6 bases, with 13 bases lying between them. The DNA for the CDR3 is TGTGCCACCGGTTTCCAGAGTCAGCCCCAGCATTTT. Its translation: CATGFQSQPQHF.

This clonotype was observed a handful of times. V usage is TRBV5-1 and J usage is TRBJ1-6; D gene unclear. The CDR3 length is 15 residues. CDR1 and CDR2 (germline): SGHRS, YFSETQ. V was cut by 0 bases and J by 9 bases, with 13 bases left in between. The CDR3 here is CASSLADTGSSPLHF. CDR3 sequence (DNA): TGCGCCAGCAGCTTGGCTGACACCGGCAGTTCACCCCTCCACTTT.

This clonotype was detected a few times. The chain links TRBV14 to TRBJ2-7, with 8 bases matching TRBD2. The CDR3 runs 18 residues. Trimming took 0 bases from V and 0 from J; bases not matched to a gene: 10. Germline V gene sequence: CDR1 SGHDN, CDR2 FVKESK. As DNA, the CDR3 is TGTGCCAGCAGCCAAGATCGCGGAGCGGGGGCCCTCTCCTACGAGCAGTACTTC. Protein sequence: CASSQDRGAGALSYEQYF. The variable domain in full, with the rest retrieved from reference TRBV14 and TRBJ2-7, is EAGVTQFPSHSVIEKGQTVTLRCDPISGHDNLYWYRRVMGKEIKFLLHFVKESKQDESGMPNNRFLAERTGGTYSTLKVQPAELEDSGVYFCASSQDRGAGALSYEQYFGPGTRLTVT.

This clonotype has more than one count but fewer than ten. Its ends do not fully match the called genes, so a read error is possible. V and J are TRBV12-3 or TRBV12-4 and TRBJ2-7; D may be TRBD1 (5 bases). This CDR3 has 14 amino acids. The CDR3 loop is CDSSSLGRHYEQYF. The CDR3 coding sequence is TGTGACAGCAGCTCCTTGGGGCGGCACTACGAGCAGTACTTC.

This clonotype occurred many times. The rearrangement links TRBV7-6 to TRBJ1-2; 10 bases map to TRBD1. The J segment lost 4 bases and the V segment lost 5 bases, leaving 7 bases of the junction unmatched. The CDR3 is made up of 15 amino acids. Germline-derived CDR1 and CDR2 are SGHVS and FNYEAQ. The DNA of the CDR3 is TGTGCCAGCAGCCCAGGGGACAGGGGAGCCTATGGCTACACCTTC. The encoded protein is CASSPGDRGAYGYTF. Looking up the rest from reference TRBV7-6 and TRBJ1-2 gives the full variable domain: GAGVSQSPRYKVTKRGQDVALRCDPISGHVSLYWYRQALGQGPEFLTYFNYEAQQDKSGLPNDRFSAERPEGSISTLTIQRTEQRDSAMYRCASSPGDRGAYGYTFGSGTRLTVV.

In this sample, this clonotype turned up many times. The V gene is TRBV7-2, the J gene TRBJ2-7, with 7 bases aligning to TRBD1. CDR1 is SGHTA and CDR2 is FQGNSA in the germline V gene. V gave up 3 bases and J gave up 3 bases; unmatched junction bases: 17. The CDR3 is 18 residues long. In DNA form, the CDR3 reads TGTGCCAGCAGCTTTGGGACCCCCATGGGACAGACTCGCTACGAGCAGTACTTC. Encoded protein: CASSFGTPMGQTRYEQYF.

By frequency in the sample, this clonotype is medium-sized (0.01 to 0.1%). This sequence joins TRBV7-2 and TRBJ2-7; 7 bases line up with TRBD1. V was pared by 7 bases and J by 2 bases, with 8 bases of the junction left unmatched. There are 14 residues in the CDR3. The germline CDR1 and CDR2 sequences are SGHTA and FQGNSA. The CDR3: CASTFRQGPYEQYF. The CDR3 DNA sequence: TGTGCCAGCACCTTCCGACAGGGTCCCTACGAGCAGTACTTC.